This TCR beta chain emerged from a study of beta chain features in type 1 diabetes. A remark on this clone: Its antigen is not known.

The sequenced template was cDNA made from the entire isolated RNA. TCRdb's table, derived via immunoSEQ multiplex PCR, lists solely in-frame clones and lacks some. This sample has tens of thousands of clones, with around 50% found just once. Findings and caveats of the study: These data did not resolve whether HLA type affects TCRB rearrangement. When Type 1 diabetes patients were examined, their TCRB CDR3s proved moderately but significantly shorter in all four CD4+ subsets.

It was one heparinised blood draw, averaging approximately 100 mL, that each donor gave. The CDR3 is 14 amino acids. In germline, CDR1 is SGHAT, CDR2 FQNNGV. The V end lost 4 bases, the J end lost 0 bases, and 8 bases lay between the germline ends. The source material was stem cell memory CD4+ T cells from blood. The chain joins TRBV11-2 to TRBJ2-3, with no clear D. The sequence came from a woman in her 30s in good health. The CDR3 is CASSSSLSTDTQYF. DNA for the CDR3: TGTGCCAGCAGCTCAAGCCTCAGCACAGATACGCAGTATTTT.